These 20 T cell receptor beta chains were all obtained from the same sample, sequenced in a study of regulatory T cells in long-lasting Graves disease (TCRdb year 2021). Library prep was done by multiplex PCR. Instrument on record: Illumina HiSeq 4000. To build TCR beta libraries, CDR3 regions were amplified by Arm-PCR using iRepertoire HTBI primers. The raw public reads went through TCRdb reprocessing: fastp at Q25, MiXCR clone calling, in-frame beta chains kept. A single entry per CDR3 protein holds the most common genes and DNA from its merged rows. Here the sample has approximately 440,000 distinct CDR3 sequences; roughly a quarter occur a single time. About a quarter of the sample is held by the ten biggest clonotypes. This sample's time point label indicates: persistent/refractory GD, antithyroid drugs over 5 years with positive TRAb. RNA was extracted from PBMCs in TRIzol for both TCR sequencing and RNA sequencing.

The specimen comprised peripheral blood mononuclear cells (PBMCs), sampled when the disease was refractory, from a patient treated with antithyroid drugs. The receptors were sampled from a female donor with Graves disease.

This clonotype has more than one count but fewer than ten. The chain is built from TRBV29-1 and TRBJ2-5; TRBD2 matches at 13 bases. Trimming cost V 5 bases and J 2 bases; bases outside gene matches: 8. Per germline, CDR1 SQVTM and CDR2 ANQGSEA. The CDR3 is 16 residues long. The CDR3 spells CSVQTGTSGVQETQYF. CDR3 nucleotides: TGCAGCGTTCAGACCGGGACTAGCGGGGTGCAAGAGACCCAGTACTTC.

This clonotype was seen at least ten times. V and J are TRBV28 and TRBJ2-7; the D gene is possibly TRBD2 (5 bases). The ends were cut back, 5 bases at V and 2 bases at J, with 22 bases in the middle. CDR3 length: 17 residues. The germline V gene encodes CDR1 MDHEN and CDR2 SYDVKM. The CDR3 loop is CASSPLEFRGRTYEQYF. In nucleotides, the CDR3 is TGTGCCAGCAGTCCCTTAGAGTTCCGGGGAAGAACCTACGAGCAGTACTTC. The entire variable domain, with the rest obtained from reference TRBV28 and TRBJ2-7, is as follows: DVKVTQSSRYLVKRTGEKVFLECVQDMDHENMFWYRQDPGLGLRLIYFSYDVKMKEKGDIPEGYSVSREKKERFSLILESASTNQTSMYLCASSPLEFRGRTYEQYFGPGTRLTVT.

This clonotype was seen more than once but under ten times. J is TRBJ2-5 and V is TRBV12-3 or TRBV12-4; D gene unclear. V lost 3 bases, J lost 1 base, and 6 bases lay in between. The CDR3 totals 13 residues. CDR3 sequence: CASSFYSQETQYF. In DNA form, the CDR3 reads TGTGCCAGCAGTTTTTACAGCCAAGAGACCCAGTACTTC.

This clonotype was observed many times. The chain recombines TRBV2 with TRBJ1-1, with a possible D match to TRBD1 (6 bases). CDR1 and CDR2 from the germline V gene are SNHLY and FYNNEI. V dropped 6 bases and J dropped 4 bases, with 18 bases sitting between them. This CDR3 contains 15 residues. CDR3 amino acids: CASRGDIGWGTEAFF. CDR3 nucleotides: TGTGCCAGCAGGGGGGACATAGGTTGGGGCACTGAAGCTTTCTTT.

This clonotype came up a few times. CDR3 residues: CATDDQGRYGEAFF. The CDR3 nucleotides are TGTGCCACCGACGATCAGGGGCGCTATGGTGAAGCTTTCTTT. The rearrangement links TRBV6-1 to TRBJ1-1, with D possibly being TRBD1 (6 bases). The CDR3 extends over 14 amino acids. Germline V lookup: CDR1 MNHNS, CDR2 SASEGT. Trimming removed 10 bases at V and 7 bases at J, with 22 bases between.

This clonotype has ten or more counts. The rearrangement links TRBV2 to TRBJ1-6; no clear D gene. This CDR3 is 14 amino acids long. V shed 8 bases and J shed 6 bases, with 14 bases lying between them. Germline V gives CDR1 SNHLY, CDR2 FYNNEI. CDR3 protein: CASGLPRLNSPLHF. The CDR3 DNA follows: TGTGCCAGCGGCCTTCCCAGGCTTAATTCACCCCTCCACTTT. The full variable domain, completed using reference TRBV2 and TRBJ1-6, is EPEVTQTPSHQVTQMGQEVILRCVPISNHLYFYWYRQILGQKVEFLVSFYNNEISEKSEIFDDQFSVERPDGSNFTLKIRSTKLEDSAMYFCASGLPRLNSPLHFGNGTRLTVT.

This clonotype was seen a few times. The J gene is TRBJ1-2, the V gene TRBV30; D not certain. V lost 0 bases and J lost 12, with 11 bases in between. Germline V gene lookup returns CDR1 GTSNPN and CDR2 SVGIG (reference sequence). The CDR3 loop spans 11 amino acids. CDR3 DNA: TGTGCCTGGAGTGTAGGTGCCCGGAACACCTTC. Residues: CAWSVGARNTF. The whole variable domain, filled in from reference TRBV30 and TRBJ1-2, reads SQTIHQWPATLVQPVGSPLSLECTVEGTSNPNLYWYRQAAGRGLQLLFYSVGIGQISSEVPQNLSASRPQDRQFILSSKKLLLSDSGFYLCAWSVGARNTFGSGTRLTVV.

Ten or more counts support this clonotype. This chain connects TRBV29-1 to TRBJ2-7, with D tentatively TRBD1 (5 bases). From germline, CDR1 is SQVTM and CDR2 ANQGSEA. The V and J ends lost 6 bases and 6 bases respectively, with 21 bases between them. This CDR3 contains 14 residues. CDR3 nucleotides: TGCAGCGTCAAGGGGCAGGCAGTAGAAGGCGAGCAGTACTTC. Its protein product is CSVKGQAVEGEQYF.

This clonotype was counted many times. The rearrangement links TRBV20-1 to TRBJ1-5; D is ambiguous. CDR1 is DFQATT, CDR2 SNEGSKA, per germline (reference sequence). This CDR3 comprises 14 residues. V lost 3 bases, J lost 2 bases, and 11 bases lay in between. CDR3 DNA sequence: TGCAGTGCTAGGGCGGCCGCAGGCAATCAGCCCCAGCATTTT. Protein: CSARAAAGNQPQHF.

Ten or more counts support this clonotype. The chain has TRBV20-1 and TRBJ1-2; D gene unclear. The CDR3 contains 8 residues. CDR1 and CDR2 from the germline V gene are DFQATT and SNEGSKA (reference sequence). The V end lost 8 bases, the J end lost 4 bases, and 2 bases lay between the germline ends. CDR3 nucleotides: TGCAGTTTCTATGGCTACACCTTC. It yields the protein CSFYGYTF.

This clonotype was counted only a few times. This chain joins TRBV10-3 and TRBJ2-7; D is unclear. The CDR3 is made up of 11 amino acids. The germline gives CDR1 ENHRY, CDR2 SYGVKD. Trimming pared 9 bases from V and 1 base from J, leaving 7 bases between. CDR3 sequence reads: CAISASYEQYF. The CDR3 DNA sequence: TGTGCCATATCGGCGTCCTACGAGCAGTACTTC.

The table lists this clonotype with many counts. The chain is built from TRBV2 and TRBJ2-5, with a weak D call TRBD2 (6 bases). The germline V and J ends were trimmed by 3 bases and 7 bases, with 18 bases remaining between them. The germline gives CDR1 SNHLY, CDR2 FYNNEI. The CDR3 is 15 residues long. The CDR3 DNA sequence: TGTGCCAGCAGTGAGGTGGAGGGGCAGGGTGGGACCCAGTACTTC. It codes for CASSEVEGQGGTQYF.

This CDR3 reads CAWATGTGQFF. CDR3 nucleotides: TGTGCCTGGGCGACCGGGACAGGGCAGTTCTTC. The rearrangement uses TRBV30 and TRBJ2-1; 8 bases match TRBD1. The ends lost 5 bases at V and 12 bases at J; junction bases unmatched: 6. Per germline, CDR1 GTSNPN and CDR2 SVGIG (reference sequence). The CDR3 contains 11 residues. The complete variable domain, with remaining parts taken from reference TRBV30 and TRBJ2-1, reads SQTIHQWPATLVQPVGSPLSLECTVEGTSNPNLYWYRQAAGRGLQLLFYSVGIGQISSEVPQNLSASRPQDRQFILSSKKLLLSDSGFYLCAWATGTGQFFGPGTRLTVL.

In its sample, this clonotype was seen a few times. The chain links TRBV6-1 to TRBJ2-7, with 7 bases aligning to TRBD1. Unmatched junction bases numbered 8, after V lost 7 bases and J lost 5 bases. Germline lookup yields CDR1 MNHNS and CDR2 SASEGT. CDR3 length equals 13 residues. The CDR3 DNA reads as TGTGCCAGCACCAAAGGACAGGCCCACGAGCAGTACTTC. Its protein product is CASTKGQAHEQYF.

The sample holds one count of this clonotype. A read error is possible here, since a much larger clone lies one base away. The rearrangement joins TRBV6-2 or TRBV6-3 to TRBJ1-2, with TRBD1 as a possible D gene (5 bases). The CDR3 has 14 residues. V was pared by 0 bases and J by 7 bases, with 12 bases between. Per germline, CDR1 MNHEY and CDR2 SVGEGT. The CDR3 here is CASSYSAAGSGYTF. In nucleotides, the CDR3 is TGTGCCAGCAGTTACTCGGCGGCAGGGTCTGGCTACACCTTC.

This chain uses TRBV2 with TRBJ1-1; D may be TRBD1 (6 bases). The CDR3 extends over 13 amino acids. CDR1 and CDR2 (germline): SNHLY, FYNNEI. V was trimmed by 6 bases and J by 4 bases, leaving 12 bases between them. CDR3 nucleotides: TGTGCCAGCAGCCTGAACAGGGCCACTGAAGCTTTCTTT. The encoded protein is CASSLNRATEAFF.

This rearrangement joins TRBV29-1 to TRBJ2-3; 9 positions agree with TRBD2. Looked up from germline, CDR1 is SQVTM and CDR2 is ANQGSEA. The CDR3 runs to 14 residues. V gave up 6 bases and J gave up 6 bases; unmatched junction bases: 10. In DNA, the CDR3 is TGCAGCGTAGAGACTAGCGGTTCATATGATACGCAGTATTTT. This translates into CSVETSGSYDTQYF.

This clonotype was observed at least ten times. This rearrangement joins TRBV7-2 to TRBJ2-5; 8 nucleotides agree with TRBD2. Germline CDR1 is SGHTA and CDR2 is FQGNSA. This CDR3 comprises 18 residues. Trimming removed 3 bases from V and 4 bases from J; junction bases left unmatched: 16. CDR3 residues: CASSFSAGGLQALETQYF. The DNA of the CDR3 is TGTGCCAGCAGCTTTTCTGCGGGAGGATTACAAGCTCTAGAGACCCAGTACTTC.

This clonotype occurred a few times. This chain uses TRBV6-1 with TRBJ2-2; TRBD2 matches at 14 bases. The V and J ends lost 5 bases and 6 bases, in that order; junction bases with no gene match: 8. The CDR3 runs 17 residues. In germline, CDR1 is MNHNS, CDR2 SASEGT. CDR3 region: CASSPGLAGAKSGELFF. The CDR3 DNA follows: TGTGCCAGCAGTCCGGGACTAGCGGGAGCCAAATCCGGGGAGCTGTTTTTT.

This chain's CDR3 is CASSEILTSGRVQETQYF. CDR3 in DNA: TGCGCCAGCAGTGAGATTTTGACTAGCGGGAGAGTCCAAGAGACCCAGTACTTC. V is TRBV10-1 and J is TRBJ2-5; 12 positions agree with TRBD2. Looked up from germline, CDR1 is WNHNN and CDR2 is SYGVQD (reference sequence). The J segment lost 1 base and the V segment lost 2 bases, leaving 8 bases of the junction unmatched. This CDR3 has 18 residues.